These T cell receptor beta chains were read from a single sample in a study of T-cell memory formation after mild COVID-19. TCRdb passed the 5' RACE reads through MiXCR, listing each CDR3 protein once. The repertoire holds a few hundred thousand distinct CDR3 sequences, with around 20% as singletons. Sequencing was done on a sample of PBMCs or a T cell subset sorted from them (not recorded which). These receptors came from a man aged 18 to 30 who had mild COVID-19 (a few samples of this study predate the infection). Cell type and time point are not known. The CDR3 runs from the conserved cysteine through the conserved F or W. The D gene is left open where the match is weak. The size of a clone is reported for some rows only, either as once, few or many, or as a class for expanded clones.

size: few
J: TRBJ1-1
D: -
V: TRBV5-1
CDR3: CASSLRGREVGEAFF
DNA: TGCGCCAGCAGCTTGCGGGGCAGGGAAGTGGGTGAAGCTTTCTTT

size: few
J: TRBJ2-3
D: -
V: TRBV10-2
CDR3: CASSEVSDTDTQYF
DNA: TGCGCCAGCAGTGAGGTCTCCGACACAGATACGCAGTATTTT

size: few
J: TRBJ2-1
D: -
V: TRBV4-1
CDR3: CASSHRDNEQFF
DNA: TGCGCCAGCAGCCATAGGGACAATGAGCAGTTCTTC

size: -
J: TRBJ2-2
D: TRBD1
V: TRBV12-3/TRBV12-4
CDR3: CATDRELAGELFF
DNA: TGTGCCACCGACAGGGAGCTTGCCGGGGAGCTGTTTTTT

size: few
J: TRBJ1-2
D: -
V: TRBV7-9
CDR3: CASLGGNYGYTF
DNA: TGTGCCAGTCTCGGGGGAAACTATGGCTACACCTTC

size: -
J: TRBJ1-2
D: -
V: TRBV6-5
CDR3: CSSRQPPGYGYTF
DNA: TGTTCCAGCAGGCAACCCCCGGGCTATGGCTACACCTTC

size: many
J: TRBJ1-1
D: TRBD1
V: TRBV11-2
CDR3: CASSWTGRTEAFF
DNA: TGTGCCAGCAGCTGGACAGGGAGGACTGAAGCTTTCTTT

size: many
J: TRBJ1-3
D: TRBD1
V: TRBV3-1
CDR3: CASSPGQGNTIYF
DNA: TGTGCCAGCAGCCCGGGACAGGGAAACACCATATATTTT

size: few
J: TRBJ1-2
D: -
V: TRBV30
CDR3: CAWSVRLAGGRGYTF
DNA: TGTGCCTGGAGTGTAAGGTTGGCCGGGGGTAGAGGCTACACCTTC

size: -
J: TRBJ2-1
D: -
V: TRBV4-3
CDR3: CASSQVGFISYNEQFF
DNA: TGCGCCAGCAGCCAAGTAGGGTTCATCTCCTACAATGAGCAGTTCTTC

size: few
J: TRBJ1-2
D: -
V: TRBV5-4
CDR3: CASSFEVAYTF
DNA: TGTGCCAGCAGCTTTGAGGTGGCCTACACCTTC

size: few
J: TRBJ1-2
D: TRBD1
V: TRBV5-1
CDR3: CASSPFPGTGSGYGYTF
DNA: TGCGCCAGCAGCCCCTTCCCAGGGACAGGGTCGGGCTATGGCTACACCTTC

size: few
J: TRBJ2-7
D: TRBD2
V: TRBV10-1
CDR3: CASSPLAGAYEQYF
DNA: TGCGCCAGCAGTCCTCTAGCGGGGGCCTACGAGCAGTACTTC

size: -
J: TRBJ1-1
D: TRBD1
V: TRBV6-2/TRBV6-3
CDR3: CASSSVRWTGDTEAFF
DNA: TGTGCCAGCAGTTCAGTTAGGTGGACAGGCGACACTGAAGCTTTCTTT

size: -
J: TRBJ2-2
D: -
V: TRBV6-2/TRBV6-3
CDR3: CASRTVLRELFF
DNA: TGTGCCAGCAGGACAGTACTGCGGGAGCTGTTTTTT

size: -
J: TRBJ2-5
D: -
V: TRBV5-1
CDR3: CASSRTVSGQETQYF
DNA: TGCGCCAGCAGCCGGACAGTCTCCGGCCAAGAGACCCAGTACTTC

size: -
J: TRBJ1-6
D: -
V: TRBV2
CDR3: CASSEAQQGLETLHF
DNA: TGTGCCAGCAGTGAAGCGCAACAGGGACTGGAGACCCTCCACTTT

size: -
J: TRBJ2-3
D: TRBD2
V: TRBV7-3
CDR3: CASSYAGVRDTQYF
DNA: TGTGCCAGCAGTTACGCGGGGGTGAGAGATACGCAGTATTTT

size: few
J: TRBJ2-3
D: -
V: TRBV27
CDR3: CASSPGTVNTQYF
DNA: TGTGCCAGCAGCCCTGGGACGGTTAATACGCAGTATTTT

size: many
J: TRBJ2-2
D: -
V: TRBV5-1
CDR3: CASSLISGSGGELFF
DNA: TGCGCCAGCAGCTTGATATCGGGGTCCGGCGGGGAGCTGTTTTTT

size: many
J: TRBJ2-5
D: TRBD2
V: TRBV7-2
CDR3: CASSQNSGKETQYF
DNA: TGTGCCAGCAGCCAAAATAGCGGGAAAGAGACCCAGTACTTC

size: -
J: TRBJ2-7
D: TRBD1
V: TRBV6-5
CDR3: CATNARTGVLEQYF
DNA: TGTGCCACTAATGCGCGGACAGGGGTCCTCGAGCAGTACTTC

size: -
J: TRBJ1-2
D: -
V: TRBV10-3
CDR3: CATGEGIRIVGYTF
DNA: TGTGCCACTGGCGAGGGGATAAGGATCGTAGGCTACACCTTC

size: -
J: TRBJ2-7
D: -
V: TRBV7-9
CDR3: CASSLEDRTNEQYF
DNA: TGTGCCAGCAGCTTAGAAGACAGGACGAACGAGCAGTACTTC

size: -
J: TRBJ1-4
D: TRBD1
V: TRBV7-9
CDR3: CASSRSPDRGNEKLFF
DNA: TGTGCCAGCAGCCGCTCCCCGGACAGGGGGAATGAAAAACTGTTTTTT

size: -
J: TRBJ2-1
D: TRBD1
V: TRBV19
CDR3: CASMPGQGYNEQFF
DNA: TGTGCCAGTATGCCCGGACAGGGTTACAATGAGCAGTTCTTC

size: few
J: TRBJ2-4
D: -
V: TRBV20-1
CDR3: CSARDLQVRAKNIQYF
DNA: TGCAGTGCTAGAGATCTCCAGGTCCGAGCCAAAAACATTCAGTACTTC

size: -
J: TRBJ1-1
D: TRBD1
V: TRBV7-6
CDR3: CASSHRTGVSNTEAFF
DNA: TGTGCCAGCAGCCACCGGACAGGGGTTTCGAACACTGAAGCTTTCTTT

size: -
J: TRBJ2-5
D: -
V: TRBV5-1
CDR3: CASSLVPGTSQETQYF
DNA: TGCGCCAGCAGCTTGGTACCGGGGACGAGCCAAGAGACCCAGTACTTC

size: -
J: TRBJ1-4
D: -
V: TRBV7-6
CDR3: CASRRALNEKLFF
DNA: TGTGCCAGCAGGAGGGCCCTTAATGAAAAACTGTTTTTT

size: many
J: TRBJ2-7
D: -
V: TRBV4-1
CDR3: CASSQERGGLYEQYF
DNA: TGCGCCAGCAGCCAAGAAAGGGGCGGATTATACGAGCAGTACTTC

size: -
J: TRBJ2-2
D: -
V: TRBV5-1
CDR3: CASSLVGTPTGELFF
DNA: TGCGCCAGCAGCTTGGTGGGGACACCTACCGGGGAGCTGTTTTTT

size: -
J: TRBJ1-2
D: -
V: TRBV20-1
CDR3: CSARQGFNYGYTF
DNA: TGCAGTGCTAGGCAGGGGTTTAACTATGGCTACACCTTC

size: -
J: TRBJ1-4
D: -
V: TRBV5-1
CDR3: CASGQGGGEKLFF
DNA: TGCGCCAGCGGCCAAGGGGGTGGTGAAAAACTGTTTTTT

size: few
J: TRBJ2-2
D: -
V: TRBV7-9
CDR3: CASSLPGQLSGELFF
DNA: TGTGCCAGCAGCTTGCCGGGCCAGCTCTCCGGGGAGCTGTTTTTT

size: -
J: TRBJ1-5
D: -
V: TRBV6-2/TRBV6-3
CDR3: CAGRGGAGQPQHF
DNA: TGTGCCGGACGGGGGGGGGCTGGCCAGCCCCAGCATTTT

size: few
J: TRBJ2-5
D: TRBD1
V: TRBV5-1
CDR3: CASSGGQVLETQYF
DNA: TGCGCCAGCAGCGGGGGACAGGTGTTAGAGACCCAGTACTTC

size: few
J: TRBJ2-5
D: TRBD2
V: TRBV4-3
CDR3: CASSHGMMGLAGGQETQYF
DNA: TGCGCCAGCAGCCACGGAATGATGGGGTTAGCGGGGGGCCAAGAGACCCAGTACTTC

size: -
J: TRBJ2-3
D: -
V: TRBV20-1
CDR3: CSARDGATDTQYF
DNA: TGCAGTGCTAGAGATGGTGCCACAGATACGCAGTATTTT

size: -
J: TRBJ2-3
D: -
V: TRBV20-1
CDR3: CSASGEGGTDTQYF
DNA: TGCAGTGCTAGTGGTGAAGGTGGCACAGATACGCAGTATTTT

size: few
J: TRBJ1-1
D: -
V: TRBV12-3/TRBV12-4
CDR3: CASSLSAEAFF
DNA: TGTGCCAGCAGTTTAAGCGCTGAAGCTTTCTTT

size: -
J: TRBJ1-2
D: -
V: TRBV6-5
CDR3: CASSYERRFNYGYTF
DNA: TGTGCCAGCAGTTACGAACGGAGATTTAACTATGGCTACACCTTC

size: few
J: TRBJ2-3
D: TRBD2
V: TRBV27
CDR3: CASRPAGTSGKGTQYF
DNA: TGTGCCAGCCGTCCTGCCGGGACTAGCGGGAAGGGTACGCAGTATTTT

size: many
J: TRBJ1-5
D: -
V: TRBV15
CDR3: CATSRGGIQPQHF
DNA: TGTGCCACCAGCAGGGGGGGGATCCAGCCCCAGCATTTT

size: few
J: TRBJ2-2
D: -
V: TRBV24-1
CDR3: CATSDFGSTGELFF
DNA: TGTGCCACCAGTGATTTTGGGTCCACCGGGGAGCTGTTTTTT

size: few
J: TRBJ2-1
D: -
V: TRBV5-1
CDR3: CASSETGLAYSYNEQFF
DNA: TGCGCCAGCAGCGAGACAGGCTTGGCCTACTCCTACAATGAGCAGTTCTTC

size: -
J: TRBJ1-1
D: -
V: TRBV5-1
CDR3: CASSPRAEVTEAFF
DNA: TGCGCCAGCAGCCCCAGGGCCGAGGTCACTGAAGCTTTCTTT

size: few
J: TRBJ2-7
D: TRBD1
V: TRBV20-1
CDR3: CSASETGGSYEQYF
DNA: TGCAGTGCTAGCGAGACAGGGGGTTCCTACGAGCAGTACTTC

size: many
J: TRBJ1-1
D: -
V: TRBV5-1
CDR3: CASSFPRGENAEAFF
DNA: TGCGCCAGCAGCTTCCCCCGGGGAGAGAACGCTGAAGCTTTCTTT

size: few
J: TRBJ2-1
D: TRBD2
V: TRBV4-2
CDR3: CASSQDGIAGWDEQFF
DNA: TGTGCCAGCAGCCAAGATGGAATAGCGGGGTGGGATGAGCAGTTCTTC

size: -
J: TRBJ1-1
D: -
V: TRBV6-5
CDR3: CASSSPGPSTEAFF
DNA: TGTGCCAGCAGTTCCCCCGGACCGTCCACTGAAGCTTTCTTT

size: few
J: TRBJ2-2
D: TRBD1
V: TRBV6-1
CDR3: CASSEAGGDGELFF
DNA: TGTGCCAGCAGTGAGGCAGGGGGCGACGGGGAGCTGTTTTTT

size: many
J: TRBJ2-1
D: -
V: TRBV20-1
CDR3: CSALPLASRNNEQFF
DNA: TGCAGTGCTCTCCCTTTGGCTAGCAGGAACAATGAGCAGTTCTTC

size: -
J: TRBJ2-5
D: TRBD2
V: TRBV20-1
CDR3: CSATRLAGAQETQYF
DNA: TGCAGTGCAACCAGACTAGCGGGGGCCCAAGAGACCCAGTACTTC